Sequencing of this T cell receptor (beta chain) was carried out in a study of long-term antiretroviral therapy in people with HIV. From each donor, at least one pre-ART PBMC sample and at least two post-ART PBMC samples were obtained. Survey level was the resolution at which the v3.0 immunoSEQ assay ran. TCRdb's copy holds only in-frame clones and misses some; the assay was immunoSEQ multiplex PCR. The profile shows about 29,000 clones, about nine tenths of them singletons. Germline CDR1 and CDR2: LNHNV and YYDKDF (reference sequence). The CDR3 covers 15 residues. Unmatched junction bases numbered 6, after V lost 4 bases and J lost 4 bases. On this clone itself: Its antigen is not identified.

General study points: Repertoires from HIV showed CDR3 length ranges narrower than those of controls. Information on adherence, resistance and therapy changes was unavailable. Older ART regimens were possibly in use when the blood was collected between about 2003 and 2018.

The chain combines TRBV15 with TRBJ2-5; the match to TRBD1 covers 10 bases. The source of this sequence is a man aged 50 to 59 with HIV. Sequenced here: unsorted PBMCs, sampled about 5 years before starting antiretroviral therapy. The CDR3 here is CATSTRTGGGETQYF. DNA of the CDR3: TGTGCCACCAGCACCCGGACAGGGGGTGGAGAGACCCAGTACTTC.